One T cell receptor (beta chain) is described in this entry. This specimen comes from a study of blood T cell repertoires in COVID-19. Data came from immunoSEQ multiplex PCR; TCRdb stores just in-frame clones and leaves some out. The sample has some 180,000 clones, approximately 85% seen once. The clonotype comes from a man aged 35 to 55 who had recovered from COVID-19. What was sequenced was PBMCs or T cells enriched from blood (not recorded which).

The CDR3 DNA reads as TGTGCCAGCCAAGGAGTCCTCACCGGGGAGCTGTTTTTT. This encodes CASQGVLTGELFF. The chain carries TRBV6-5 and TRBJ2-2; D is unclear. The CDR3 totals 13 residues. Germline CDR1 and CDR2: MNHEY and SVGAGI. Trimming took 8 bases from V and 4 from J, leaving 11 bases between them.